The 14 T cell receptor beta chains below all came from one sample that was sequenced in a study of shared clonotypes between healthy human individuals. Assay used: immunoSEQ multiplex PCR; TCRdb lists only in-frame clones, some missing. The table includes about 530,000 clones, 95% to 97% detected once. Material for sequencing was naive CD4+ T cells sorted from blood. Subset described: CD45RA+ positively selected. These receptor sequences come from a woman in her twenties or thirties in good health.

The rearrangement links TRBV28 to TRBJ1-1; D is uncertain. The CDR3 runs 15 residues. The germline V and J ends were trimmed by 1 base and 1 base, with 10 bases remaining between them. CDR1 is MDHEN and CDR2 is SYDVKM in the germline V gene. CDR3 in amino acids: CASSLSGRPNTEAFF. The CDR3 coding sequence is TGTGCCAGCAGTTTATCTGGGCGGCCGAACACTGAAGCTTTCTTT.

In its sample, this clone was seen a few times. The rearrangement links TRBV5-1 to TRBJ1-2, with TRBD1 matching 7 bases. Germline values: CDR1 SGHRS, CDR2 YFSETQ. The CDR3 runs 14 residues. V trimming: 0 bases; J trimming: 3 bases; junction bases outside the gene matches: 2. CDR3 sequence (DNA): TGCGCCAGCAGCTTGGAAGGGGGCGACTATGGCTACACCTTC. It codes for CASSLEGGDYGYTF.

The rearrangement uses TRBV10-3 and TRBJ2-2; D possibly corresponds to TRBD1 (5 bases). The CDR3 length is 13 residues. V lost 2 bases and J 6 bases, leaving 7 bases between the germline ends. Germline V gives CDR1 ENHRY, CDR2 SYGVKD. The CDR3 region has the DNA TGTGCCATCAGTGAGGCAGGGCCCGGGGAGCTGTTTTTT. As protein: CAISEAGPGELFF.

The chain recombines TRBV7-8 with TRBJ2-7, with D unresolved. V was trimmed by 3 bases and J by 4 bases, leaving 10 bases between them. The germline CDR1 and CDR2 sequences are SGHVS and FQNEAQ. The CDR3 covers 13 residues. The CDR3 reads CASSLPPMYEQYF. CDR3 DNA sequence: TGTGCCAGCAGCTTGCCACCAATGTACGAGCAGTACTTC.

DNA of the CDR3: TGTGCCAGCAGCTTGGGGACAGGGTCGAGTGAGCAGTACTTC. Residues: CASSLGTGSSEQYF. The chain uses TRBV5-4 and TRBJ2-7; 8 nucleotides match TRBD1. The V segment lost 0 bases and the J segment 7 bases; nucleotides outside the gene matches: 6. CDR3 length equals 14 residues. Germline V CDR1 and CDR2: SGHNT, YYREEE (reference sequence).

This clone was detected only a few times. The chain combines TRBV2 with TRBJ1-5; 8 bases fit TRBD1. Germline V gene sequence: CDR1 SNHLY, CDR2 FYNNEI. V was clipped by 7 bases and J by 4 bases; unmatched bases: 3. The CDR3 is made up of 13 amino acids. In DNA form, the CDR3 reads TGTGCCAGCAACAGGGGGGAAAATCAGCCCCAGCATTTT. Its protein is CASNRGENQPQHF.

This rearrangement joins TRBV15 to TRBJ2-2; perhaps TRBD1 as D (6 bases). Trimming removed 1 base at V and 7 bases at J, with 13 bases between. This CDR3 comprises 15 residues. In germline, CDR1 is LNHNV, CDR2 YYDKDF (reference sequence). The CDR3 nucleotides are TGTGCCACCAGCAGAGTGAAGACAGGCCACGGGGAGCTGTTTTTT. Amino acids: CATSRVKTGHGELFF.

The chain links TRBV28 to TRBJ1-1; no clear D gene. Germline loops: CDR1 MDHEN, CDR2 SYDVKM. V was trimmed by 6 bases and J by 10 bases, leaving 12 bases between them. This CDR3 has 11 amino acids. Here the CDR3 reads CASRDDGIAFF. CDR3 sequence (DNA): TGTGCCAGCAGGGACGACGGGATAGCTTTCTTT.

The CDR3 DNA reads as TGTGCCAGCAGCTCAATAGTACGAAACACCATATATTTT. Translation: CASSSIVRNTIYF. The genes are TRBV7-9 and TRBJ1-3, with D uncertain. Trimming removed 4 bases from V and 5 bases from J, with 9 bases in between. CDR1 is SEHNR and CDR2 is FQNEAQ in the germline V gene (reference sequence). CDR3 size: 13 residues.

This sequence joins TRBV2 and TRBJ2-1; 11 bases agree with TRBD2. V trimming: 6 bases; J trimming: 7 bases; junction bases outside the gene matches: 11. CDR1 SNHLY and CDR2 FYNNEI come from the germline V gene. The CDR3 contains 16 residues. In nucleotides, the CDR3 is TGTGCCAGCAGAGCCCTACTAGCGGGAGTACGAAATGAGCAGTTCTTC. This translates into CASRALLAGVRNEQFF.

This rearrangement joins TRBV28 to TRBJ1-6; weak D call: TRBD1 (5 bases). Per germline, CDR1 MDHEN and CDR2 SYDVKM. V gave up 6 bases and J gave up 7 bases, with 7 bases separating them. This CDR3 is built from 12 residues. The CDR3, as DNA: TGTGCCAGCAGGGAGGGGAATTCACCCCTCCACTTT. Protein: CASREGNSPLHF. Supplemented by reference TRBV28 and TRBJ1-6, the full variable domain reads DVKVTQSSRYLVKRTGEKVFLECVQDMDHENMFWYRQDPGLGLRLIYFSYDVKMKEKGDIPEGYSVSREKKERFSLILESASTNQTSMYLCASREGNSPLHFGNGTRLTVT.

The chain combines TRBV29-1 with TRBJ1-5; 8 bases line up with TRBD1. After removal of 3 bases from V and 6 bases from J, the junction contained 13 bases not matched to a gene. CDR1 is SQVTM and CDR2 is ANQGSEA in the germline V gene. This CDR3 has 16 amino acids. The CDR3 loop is CSVEASDRDPPQPQHF. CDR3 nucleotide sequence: TGCAGCGTTGAGGCTTCGGACAGGGACCCTCCTCAGCCCCAGCATTTT.

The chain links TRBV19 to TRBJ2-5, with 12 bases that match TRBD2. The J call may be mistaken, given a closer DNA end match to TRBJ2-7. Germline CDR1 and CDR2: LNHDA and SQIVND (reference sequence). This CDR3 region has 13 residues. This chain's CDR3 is CASSTSGRNEQYF. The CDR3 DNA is TGTGCCAGTAGCACTAGCGGGAGGAACGAGCAGTACTTC.

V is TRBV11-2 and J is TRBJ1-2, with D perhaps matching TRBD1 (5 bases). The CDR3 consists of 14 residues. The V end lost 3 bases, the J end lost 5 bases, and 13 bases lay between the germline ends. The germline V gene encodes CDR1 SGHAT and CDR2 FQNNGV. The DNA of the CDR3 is TGTGCCAGCAGCTTTGGGACCGTACAGTATGGCTACACCTTC. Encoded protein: CASSFGTVQYGYTF.